This T cell receptor (beta chain) was obtained from a study of neurological immune-mediated disorders. The cDNA was synthesized by means of template-switch 5'RACE, which was carried out with 10-nucleotide random UMIs. TCRdb independently ran MiXCR on the 5' RACE reads; one entry per CDR3 protein. Among around 62,000 distinct CDR3 sequences, more than 3.5% were seen once, and the ten largest hold just over 2.5%. This clonotype has more than one count but fewer than ten. Antigen unknown. Libraries used 2 million unsorted PBMCs kept frozen in RNAlater. Study findings and constraints: The repertoires of 18 of 34 multiple sclerosis patients fell into one related-CDR3 cluster (a possible signature) under phylogenetic grouping. Healthy controls had more TCR clonal expansion than multiple sclerosis, which showed the least, whereas HTLV-1-associated myelopathy showed the most.

V was pared by 1 base and J by 2 bases, with 3 bases of the junction left unmatched. Per germline, CDR1 LGHDT and CDR2 YNNKEL (reference sequence). This CDR3 is 15 amino acids long. This receptor was obtained from a man aged 50 or older with multiple sclerosis. This chain connects TRBV3-1 to TRBJ2-7, with TRBD2 matching 9 bases. Sequenced input: PBMCs. CDR3 sequence: CASSQGASGTYEQYF. The CDR3 DNA is TGTGCCAGCAGCCAAGGGGCTAGCGGGACCTACGAGCAGTACTTC.